This record looks at one T cell receptor beta chain sequence and its context. This CDR3 is built from 16 residues. J was trimmed by 2 bases and V by 1 base; bases with no gene match: 5. The germline V gene has CDR1 MGHRA and CDR2 YSYEKL. This record comes from a study of T cell changes during pregnancy in multiple sclerosis. Repertoires were generated with immunoSEQ multiplex PCR, while TCRdb's copy carries only in-frame clones and drops some. The repertoire holds about 84,000 clones, with nearly 95% as singletons. The clonotype originates from a female donor in good health, enrolled as a control in a pregnancy study. The rearrangement links TRBV4-1 to TRBJ1-2; 9 bases line up with TRBD1. Sequencing used peripheral blood, obtained in the second trimester of pregnancy. CDR3 in DNA: TGCGCCAGCAGCCAAGGCCCACAGGGGGCAAACTATGGCTACACCTTC. Residues: CASSQGPQGANYGYTF.